The 7 T cell receptor beta chains presented below share a single source sample, sequenced in a study of blood T cell repertoires in COVID-19. Repertoires were generated with immunoSEQ multiplex PCR, while TCRdb's copy carries only in-frame clones and drops some. Of tens of thousands of clones listed, about three quarters were seen once; the top ten hold less than 10%. Material for sequencing was peripheral blood. Receptor source: a human donor in a cohort sampled during active COVID-19.

A word on this clone: One junction end does not reproduce the germline sequence, and a read error may be involved. The DNA of the CDR3 is TGTGCCAGCAACTTAGGTAGGACTAGCTACGAGCAGTACTTC. This sequence encodes CASNLGRTSYEQYF. This sequence joins TRBV11-2 and TRBJ2-7; 7 nucleotides match TRBD2. CDR1 SGHAT and CDR2 FQNNGV come from the germline V gene. This CDR3 has 14 residues.

The genes are TRBV18 and TRBJ1-1, with TRBD1 matching over 9 bases. This CDR3 has 14 residues. From germline, CDR1 is KGHSH and CDR2 LQKENI. Losses at the gene ends were 5 bases for V and 4 bases for J; bases not matched to a gene: 5. CDR3 sequence (DNA): TGTGCCAGCTCATCTCAGGACAGGGGCACTGAAGCTTTCTTT. Its protein is CASSSQDRGTEAFF. Drawing the rest from reference TRBV18 and TRBJ1-1, the complete variable domain is NAGVMQNPRHLVRRRGQEARLRCSPMKGHSHVYWYRQLPEEGLKFMVYLQKENIIDESGMPKERFSAEFPKEGPSILRIQQVVRGDSAAYFCASSSQDRGTEAFFGQGTRLTVV.

J is TRBJ2-7 and V is TRBV6-2 or TRBV6-3; 7 nucleotides align to TRBD2. CDR3 size: 15 residues. Trimming took 3 bases from V and 4 from J; bases not matched to a gene: 9. CDR1 and CDR2 (germline): MNHEY, SVGEGT. CDR3 bases: TGTGCCAGCAGTTATTTGGGAGGGCCTTTTTACGAGCAGTACTTC. Translated: CASSYLGGPFYEQYF.

The V call is TRBV18, the J call TRBJ2-3, with 7 bases fitting TRBD1. This CDR3 is 15 amino acids long. Looked up from germline, CDR1 is KGHSH and CDR2 is LQKENI. After removal of 5 bases from V and 1 base from J, the junction contained 6 bases not matched to a gene. The DNA for the CDR3 is TGTGCCAGCTCATCCCAGACAGGGCGCACAGATACGCAGTATTTT. It translates to CASSSQTGRTDTQYF.

This clone was picked up a small number of times. The chain joins TRBV7-9 to TRBJ2-2, with 7 bases that match TRBD1. The germline V gene encodes CDR1 SEHNR and CDR2 FQNEAQ (reference sequence). Trimming cost V 0 bases and J 0 bases; bases outside gene matches: 10. The CDR3 consists of 19 residues. CDR3 residues: CASSLAGQARYANTGELFF. The CDR3, as DNA: TGTGCCAGCAGCTTAGCCGGACAGGCCCGCTACGCGAACACCGGGGAGCTGTTTTTT.

The chain is built from TRBV25-1 and TRBJ2-1; D remains ambiguous. CDR1 is MGHDK and CDR2 is SYGVNS in the germline V gene. Trimming took 4 bases from V and 10 from J, leaving 8 bases between them. CDR3 size: 11 residues. The CDR3, as DNA: TGTGCCAGCAGTGCCCTAGTGGAGCAGTTCTTC. Protein: CASSALVEQFF.

The table lists this clone with a count of one. V and J are TRBV6-4 and TRBJ1-1, with no clear D. There are 13 residues in the CDR3. Trimming removed 5 bases at V and 1 base at J, with 8 bases between. Per germline, CDR1 MRHNA and CDR2 SNTAGT. CDR3 sequence reads: CASSTQENTEAFF. CDR3 in DNA: TGTGCCAGCAGTACTCAAGAGAACACTGAAGCTTTCTTT.